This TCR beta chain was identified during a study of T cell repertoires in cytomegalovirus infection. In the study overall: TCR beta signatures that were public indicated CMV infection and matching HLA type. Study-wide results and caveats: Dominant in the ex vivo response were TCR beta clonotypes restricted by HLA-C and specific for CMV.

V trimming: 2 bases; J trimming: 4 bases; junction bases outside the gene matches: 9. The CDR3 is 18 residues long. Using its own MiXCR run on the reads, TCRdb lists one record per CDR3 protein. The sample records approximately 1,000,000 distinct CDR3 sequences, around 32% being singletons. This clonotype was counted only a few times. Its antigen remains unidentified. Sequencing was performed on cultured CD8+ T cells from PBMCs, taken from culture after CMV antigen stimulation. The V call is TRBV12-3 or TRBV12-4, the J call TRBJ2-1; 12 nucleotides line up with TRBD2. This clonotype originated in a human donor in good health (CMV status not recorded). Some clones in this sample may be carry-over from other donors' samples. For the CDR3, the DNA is TGTGCCAGCAGTTTAACTAGCGGGGGGCCCTTTGGGTACAATGAGCAGTTCTTC. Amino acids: CASSLTSGGPFGYNEQFF.